A single sample is the source of the 15 T cell receptor beta chains below, sequenced in a study of blood T cell repertoires in COVID-19. The table came from immunoSEQ multiplex PCR; TCRdb's copy has only in-frame clones and leaves some out. The table includes about 220,000 clones, about 80% detected once. Sequencing used peripheral blood. The origin of the receptors is a woman aged 25 to 39 who had recovered from COVID-19.

This sequence joins TRBV10-3 and TRBJ2-7; D is ambiguous. This CDR3 region has 16 residues. Trimming took off 3 bases at V and 2 bases at J, with 17 bases between the two ends. CDR1 and CDR2 (germline): ENHRY, SYGVKD. DNA of the CDR3: TGTGCCATCAGTGACCCGACAACCGGTCCTACCTACGAGCAGTACTTC. It yields the protein CAISDPTTGPTYEQYF.

This rearrangement joins TRBV28 to TRBJ1-3; D is perhaps TRBD1 (5 bases). CDR3 length equals 15 residues. The V end lost 1 base, the J end lost 0 bases, and 7 bases lay between the germline ends. Germline CDR1 MDHEN, CDR2 SYDVKM. The CDR3 region is CASSLLGGSGNTIYF. For the CDR3, the DNA is TGTGCCAGCAGTTTATTGGGGGGCTCTGGAAACACCATATATTTT.

The chain uses TRBV27 and TRBJ2-5; 8 bases are a match to TRBD1. CDR1 and CDR2 from the germline V gene are MNHEY and SMNVEV (reference sequence). The CDR3 is made up of 16 amino acids. With V trimmed by 5 bases and J by 5 bases, 13 bases remained unmatched. The CDR3 DNA reads TGTGCCAGCAGTCCTGGGACAGGCGGCGGCGTGGAGACCCAGTACTTC. This translates into CASSPGTGGGVETQYF.

The chain uses TRBV19 and TRBJ1-5; 11 positions agree with TRBD1. This CDR3 region has 22 residues. V gave up 0 bases and J gave up 0 bases; unmatched junction bases: 16. CDR1 is LNHDA and CDR2 is SQIVND in the germline V gene (reference sequence). CDR3 amino acids: CASSIDWWTGGETGYSNQPQHF. The DNA for the CDR3 is TGTGCCAGTAGTATAGATTGGTGGACAGGGGGCGAAACCGGCTATAGCAATCAGCCCCAGCATTTT.

CDR3 bases: TGTGCCAGCAGATCCCGACAGGGTCGAGAGACCCAGTACTTC. Amino acids: CASRSRQGRETQYF. The chain employs TRBV27 and TRBJ2-5; 7 bases map to TRBD1. V was clipped by 6 bases and J by 4 bases; unmatched bases: 8. The length of the CDR3 is 14 residues. CDR1 and CDR2 (germline): MNHEY, SMNVEV (reference sequence).

This clone was seen just once. This rearrangement joins TRBV7-6 to TRBJ1-3; D is ambiguous. Trimming stripped 5 bases from V and 0 bases from J, with 14 bases between. Germline-derived CDR1 and CDR2 are SGHVS and FNYEAQ. This CDR3 region has 16 residues. The CDR3 DNA reads TGTGCCAGCAGCGGTCCGGGTGGCAGCTCTGGAAACACCATATATTTT. Translation gives CASSGPGGSSGNTIYF.

J is TRBJ2-3 and V is TRBV15; TRBD2 matches 7 bases. CDR1 and CDR2 (germline): LNHNV, YYDKDF (reference sequence). The CDR3 totals 15 residues. Trimming removed 0 bases from V and 4 bases from J; junction bases left unmatched: 4. The CDR3 nucleotides are TGTGCCACCAGCAGAGACGCTAGCGGTGCAGATACGCAGTATTTT. As protein: CATSRDASGADTQYF.

The chain combines TRBV9 with TRBJ1-6, with D possibly being TRBD1 (5 bases). The CDR3 extends over 14 amino acids. Per the germline V gene, CDR1 is SGDLS and CDR2 is YYNGEE. Trimming took off 0 bases at V and 8 bases at J, with 9 bases between the two ends. As DNA, the CDR3 is TGTGCCAGCAGCGTAGACGGGGGGGATTCACCCCTCCACTTT. It yields the protein CASSVDGGDSPLHF. The full variable domain, in which reference TRBV9 and TRBJ1-6 provide the parts outside the CDR3, is DSGVTQTPKHLITATGQRVTLRCSPRSGDLSVYWYQQSLDQGLQFLIQYYNGEERAKGNILERFSAQQFPDLHSELNLSSLELGDSALYFCASSVDGGDSPLHFGNGTRLTVT.

Remarks on this clone: At one of its ends the junction is not consistent with the germline gene, which may arise from a read error. The chain has TRBV7-3 and TRBJ2-7, with 10 bases fitting TRBD1. This CDR3 contains 17 residues. From germline, CDR1 is SGHTA and CDR2 FQGTGA. CDR3 protein: CASSLTGGGTGDYEQYF. The CDR3 nucleotides read TGTGCCAGCAGCCTAACCGGAGGGGGGACAGGGGATTACGAGCAGTACTTC.

The J gene is TRBJ2-1, the V gene TRBV7-2, with 14 nucleotides matching TRBD2. From germline, CDR1 is SGHTA and CDR2 FQGNSA. The CDR3 totals 18 residues. Trimming removed 2 bases from V and 7 bases from J; junction bases left unmatched: 10. Here the CDR3 DNA reads TGTGCCAGCAGCTTAATGGGACTAGCGGGAGACGGGAGGAATGAGCAGTTCTTC. This gives the protein CASSLMGLAGDGRNEQFF.

This chain connects TRBV30 to TRBJ2-7; 8 bases are a match to TRBD1. Germline CDR1 is GTSNPN and CDR2 is SVGIG (reference sequence). This CDR3 is built from 13 residues. The V and J ends lost 3 bases and 6 bases, in that order; junction bases with no gene match: 7. The CDR3: CAWSQTGASEQYF. In DNA form, the CDR3 reads TGTGCCTGGAGCCAGACAGGGGCCAGCGAGCAGTACTTC. Full variable domain (remainder filled in from reference TRBV30 and TRBJ2-7): SQTIHQWPATLVQPVGSPLSLECTVEGTSNPNLYWYRQAAGRGLQLLFYSVGIGQISSEVPQNLSASRPQDRQFILSSKKLLLSDSGFYLCAWSQTGASEQYFGPGTRLTVT.

V is TRBV9 and J is TRBJ2-5, with 7 bases that match TRBD1. The ends lost 0 bases at V and 2 bases at J; junction bases unmatched: 1. The CDR3 runs to 14 residues. From germline, CDR1 is SGDLS and CDR2 YYNGEE. The CDR3 reads CASSVGGQQETQYF. The CDR3 DNA is TGTGCCAGCAGCGTAGGGGGACAGCAAGAGACCCAGTACTTC. The full variable domain, in which reference TRBV9 and TRBJ2-5 provide the parts outside the CDR3, is DSGVTQTPKHLITATGQRVTLRCSPRSGDLSVYWYQQSLDQGLQFLIQYYNGEERAKGNILERFSAQQFPDLHSELNLSSLELGDSALYFCASSVGGQQETQYFGPGTRLLVL.

This clone was counted a single time. The chain has TRBV7-9 and TRBJ1-6; D is uncertain. From germline, CDR1 is SEHNR and CDR2 FQNEAQ (reference sequence). The CDR3 runs 14 residues. Between the trimmed V and J ends, which lost 5 bases and 7 bases, there was a span of 12 bases. CDR3 sequence reads: CASSPPGRNSPLHF. The CDR3 region has the DNA TGTGCCAGCAGCCCCCCAGGAAGGAATTCACCCCTCCACTTT.

The gene calls are TRBV19 and TRBJ1-5, with D possibly TRBD1 on 6 matching bases. The V end was cut by 4 bases, the J end by 1 base, with 11 bases between. This CDR3 region has 15 residues. Germline lookup yields CDR1 LNHDA and CDR2 SQIVND (reference sequence). The CDR3 loop is CASSKGQRSNQPQHF. The CDR3 bases are TGTGCCAGTAGTAAAGGACAGAGAAGCAATCAGCCCCAGCATTTT.

The chain couples TRBV30 to TRBJ2-7, with D perhaps TRBD1 (6 bases). CDR3 length equals 15 residues. Germline V gene data show CDR1 as GTSNPN and CDR2 as SVGIG (reference sequence). Trimming left V 2 bases short and J 2 bases short, with 16 bases between. The CDR3 DNA sequence: TGTGCCTGGAGTTTCCTAGGGGGACGTCCCTACGAGCAGTACTTC. Translated: CAWSFLGGRPYEQYF.